Sequencing of this T cell receptor (beta chain) was carried out in a study of blood T cell repertoires in COVID-19. This clone was counted only a few times. Profiled with immunoSEQ multiplex PCR; TCRdb holds only in-frame clones, not every one. Of some 83,000 clones listed, more than 70% are singletons. Per the germline V gene, CDR1 is SGHKS and CDR2 is YYEKEE (reference sequence). The CDR3 consists of 14 residues. Deletions cut 1 base from V and 0 bases from J, with 8 bases between. The sample comprised peripheral blood. This TCR came from a man in his forties or fifties with acute or convalescent COVID-19. The chain couples TRBV5-5 to TRBJ2-7; no reliable D call. Here the CDR3 reads CASSLRQDSYEQYF. The CDR3, as DNA: TGTGCCAGCAGCTTGCGGCAGGACTCCTACGAGCAGTACTTC.